The present T cell receptor beta chain was sequenced within a study of T cell responses to AZD1222 COVID-19 vaccine. General study points: Baseline seropositives among AZD1222 recipients totaled only six or seven.

This clone was seen only a few times. Its antigen is not identified. Repertoires were generated with immunoSEQ multiplex PCR, while TCRdb's copy carries only in-frame clones and drops some. The table has around 120,000 clones, 80% to 90% seen once; the top ten hold roughly 3.9%. V lost 2 bases, J lost 4 bases, and 20 bases lay in between. The CDR3 has 17 amino acids. Germline V gene lookup returns CDR1 LNHNV and CDR2 YYDKDF (reference sequence). This clonotype was obtained from an adult in good health. J is TRBJ1-2 and V is TRBV15; perhaps TRBD1 as D (6 bases). Sequences were derived from peripheral blood, sampled on day 0 of MenACWY control vaccination. The chain's CDR3 is CATSRYSAGAVIYGYTF. CDR3 in DNA: TGTGCCACCAGCAGATACTCGGCGGGGGCCGTAATCTATGGCTACACCTTC.